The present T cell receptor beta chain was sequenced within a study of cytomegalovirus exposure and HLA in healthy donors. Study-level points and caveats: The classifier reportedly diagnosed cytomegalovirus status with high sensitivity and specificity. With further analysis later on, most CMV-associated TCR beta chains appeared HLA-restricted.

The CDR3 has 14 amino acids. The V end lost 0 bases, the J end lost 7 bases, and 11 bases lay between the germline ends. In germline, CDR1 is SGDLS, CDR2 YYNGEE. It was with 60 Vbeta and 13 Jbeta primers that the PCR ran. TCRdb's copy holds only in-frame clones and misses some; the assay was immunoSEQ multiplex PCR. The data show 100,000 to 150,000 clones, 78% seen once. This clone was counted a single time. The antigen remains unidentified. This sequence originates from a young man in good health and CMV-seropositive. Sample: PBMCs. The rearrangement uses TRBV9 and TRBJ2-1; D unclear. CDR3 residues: CASSVEYGPNEQFF. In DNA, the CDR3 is TGTGCCAGCAGCGTAGAGTATGGGCCGAATGAGCAGTTCTTC.